Following are 17 T cell receptor beta chains from one sample sequenced in a study of T cell responses to AZD1222 COVID-19 vaccine. This table comes from immunoSEQ multiplex PCR, and its TCRdb copy is limited to in-frame clones, with some not included. The table has approximately 160,000 clones, 80% to 95% seen once. The sample was peripheral blood, taken on day 0 of AZD1222 vaccination. All receptors come from an adult in good health.

V usage is TRBV9 and J usage is TRBJ1-6; D unresolved. Germline V gives CDR1 SGDLS, CDR2 YYNGEE. V lost 0 bases to trimming and J lost 7 bases, with 11 bases between them. The CDR3 spans 15 residues. The CDR3 sequence: CASSVGQSLNSPLHF. The DNA for the CDR3 is TGTGCCAGCAGCGTAGGGCAGTCCCTCAATTCACCCCTCCACTTT.

The V gene is TRBV6-5, the J gene TRBJ2-3; TRBD1 might be the D (6 bases). Trimming removed 6 bases from V and 5 bases from J, with 18 bases in between. There are 15 residues in the CDR3. CDR1 and CDR2 (germline): MNHEY, SVGAGI. CDR3 bases: TGTGCCAGCAGCTCGGGACAAATCGGGCGAGATACGCAGTATTTT. It specifies CASSSGQIGRDTQYF.

The rearrangement joins TRBV11-3 to TRBJ2-1, with D hard to call. Per germline, CDR1 SGHNT and CDR2 YENEEA. Between the trimmed V and J ends, which lost 4 bases and 8 bases, there was a span of 6 bases. The CDR3 extends over 11 amino acids. CDR3 sequence: CASSSEDEQFF. The CDR3 DNA reads TGTGCCAGCAGCTCCGAGGATGAGCAGTTCTTC.

The chain links TRBV7-9 to TRBJ2-1; 10 nucleotides match TRBD1. The CDR3 covers 15 residues. V was pared by 3 bases and J by 4 bases, with 3 bases of the junction left unmatched. The germline gives CDR1 SEHNR, CDR2 FQNEAQ (reference sequence). CDR3 amino acids: CASSFDRGPYNEQFF. The CDR3 region has the DNA TGTGCCAGCAGCTTCGACAGGGGGCCTTACAATGAGCAGTTCTTC.

This chain uses TRBV7-9 with TRBJ1-2; D is ambiguous. CDR1 SEHNR and CDR2 FQNEAQ come from the germline V gene (reference sequence). This CDR3 is built from 13 residues. Trimming shortened V by 2 bases and J by 3 bases, and 7 bases separated the two germline ends. The chain's CDR3 is CASSLLGDYGYTF. The CDR3 DNA reads TGTGCCAGCAGCTTACTTGGGGACTATGGCTACACCTTC.

V is TRBV28 and J is TRBJ2-2; D gene uncertain. Germline assignment: CDR1 MDHEN and CDR2 SYDVKM. This CDR3 has 17 residues. Deletions cut 7 bases from V and 3 bases from J, with 21 bases between. The CDR3 region is CASTLPRERPYTGELFF. CDR3 bases: TGTGCCAGCACCCTCCCAAGGGAAAGGCCCTACACCGGGGAGCTGTTTTTT.

The CDR3 region has the DNA TGTGCCAGCAGTCAGGGAGGGGGCTCTGGAAACACCATATATTTT. It is translated as CASSQGGGSGNTIYF. The J gene is TRBJ1-3, the V gene TRBV7-6, with a tentative D call TRBD1 (6 bases). Germline V gene lookup returns CDR1 SGHVS and CDR2 FNYEAQ. The CDR3 is made up of 15 amino acids. V dropped 6 bases and J dropped 0 bases, with 12 bases sitting between them.

In regard to this clone: The sample has other DNA sequences that encode this CDR3 too. This chain links TRBV12-3 or TRBV12-4 with TRBJ2-7; no firm D call. This CDR3 has 12 amino acids. V lost 6 bases and J lost 0, with 6 bases in between. This CDR3 reads CASSQSSYEQYF. The CDR3 nucleotides are TGTGCCAGCAGCCAAAGCTCCTACGAGCAGTACTTC.

CDR3 DNA: TGTGCCAGTTTTTTTCCCGTGGACACCATATATTTT. Translated, it gives CASFFPVDTIYF. V gene TRBV19 combines with J gene TRBJ1-3; D gene ambiguous. The germline CDR1 and CDR2 sequences are LNHDA and SQIVND (reference sequence). V was shortened by 8 bases and J by 8 bases, with 13 bases between the two germline ends. There are 12 residues in the CDR3.

The chain joins TRBV27 to TRBJ2-2; 10 bases map to TRBD2. V lost 5 bases to trimming and J lost 8 bases; unmatched junction nucleotides: 11. Germline CDR1 reads MNHEY; CDR2 reads SMNVEV (reference sequence). The CDR3 covers 16 residues. As DNA, the CDR3 is TGTGCCAGCAGTCCTCGCCCTAGCGGGAGAGGTGGGGAGCTGTTTTTT. Translating gives CASSPRPSGRGGELFF.

V gene TRBV6-5 combines with J gene TRBJ2-3; TRBD2 is a possible D gene (6 bases). Germline-derived CDR1 and CDR2 are MNHEY and SVGAGI. V lost 3 bases and J lost 7, with 11 bases in between. This CDR3 contains 13 residues. CDR3 protein: CASSYGGIHTQYF. The CDR3 region has the DNA TGTGCCAGCAGTTATGGAGGGATCCATACGCAGTATTTT.

The V call is TRBV27, the J call TRBJ1-1; 10 positions match TRBD1. Germline loops: CDR1 MNHEY, CDR2 SMNVEV (reference sequence). V was clipped by 4 bases and J by 6 bases; unmatched bases: 11. This CDR3 region has 16 residues. The CDR3 coding sequence is TGTGCCAGCAGTTCCTTGGGACAGGGGCCAGGGGCTGAAGCTTTCTTT. Residues: CASSSLGQGPGAEAFF.

V and J are TRBV11-2 and TRBJ1-2; D gene unclear. V was clipped by 2 bases and J by 1 base, with 5 bases between them. The CDR3 consists of 13 residues. Looked up from germline, CDR1 is SGHAT and CDR2 is FQNNGV. The CDR3 region is CASSLQLNYGYTF. CDR3 nucleotides: TGTGCCAGCAGCTTACAACTTAACTATGGCTACACCTTC. Full variable domain (remainder filled in from reference TRBV11-2 and TRBJ1-2): EAGVAQSPRYKIIEKRQSVAFWCNPISGHATLYWYQQILGQGPKLLIQFQNNGVVDDSQLPKDRFSAERLKGVDSTLKIQPAKLEDSAVYLCASSLQLNYGYTFGSGTRLTVV.

The chain links TRBV7-7 to TRBJ2-1; 8 nucleotides agree with TRBD1. The CDR3 spans 14 residues. Germline V gene data show CDR1 as SSHAT and CDR2 as FNYEAQ (reference sequence). CDR3 loop: CATGGSGKVGEQFF. CDR3 nucleotides: TGTGCTACAGGGGGTAGCGGAAAAGTCGGTGAGCAGTTCTTC.

Comments on this clone: At one end, the junction sequence differs from germline, possibly due to a read error. This sequence joins TRBV20-1 and TRBJ1-2; D gene ambiguous. The CDR3 is made up of 11 amino acids. Per germline, CDR1 DFQATT and CDR2 SNEGSKA (reference sequence). Here the CDR3 DNA reads TGCAGTGCCAGAGGTCTATTCGGCTACACCTTC. Its protein product is CSARGLFGYTF.

The chain couples TRBV2 to TRBJ1-2; possibly TRBD1 for D (6 bases). The CDR3 spans 11 residues. Germline V gene lookup returns CDR1 SNHLY and CDR2 FYNNEI. Deletions cut 6 bases from V and 8 bases from J, with 10 bases between. In DNA form, the CDR3 reads TGTGCCAGCAGGCACAGGGAGGGCTACACCTTC. Translation: CASRHREGYTF.

The J gene is TRBJ2-3, the V gene TRBV7-3; D uncertain. Germline CDR1 reads SGHTA; CDR2 reads FQGTGA. The CDR3 spans 16 residues. V shed 1 base and J shed 0 bases, with 11 bases lying between them. This CDR3 is CASSLKPGASTDTQYF. CDR3 sequence (DNA): TGTGCCAGCAGCTTAAAACCAGGTGCTAGCACAGATACGCAGTATTTT.